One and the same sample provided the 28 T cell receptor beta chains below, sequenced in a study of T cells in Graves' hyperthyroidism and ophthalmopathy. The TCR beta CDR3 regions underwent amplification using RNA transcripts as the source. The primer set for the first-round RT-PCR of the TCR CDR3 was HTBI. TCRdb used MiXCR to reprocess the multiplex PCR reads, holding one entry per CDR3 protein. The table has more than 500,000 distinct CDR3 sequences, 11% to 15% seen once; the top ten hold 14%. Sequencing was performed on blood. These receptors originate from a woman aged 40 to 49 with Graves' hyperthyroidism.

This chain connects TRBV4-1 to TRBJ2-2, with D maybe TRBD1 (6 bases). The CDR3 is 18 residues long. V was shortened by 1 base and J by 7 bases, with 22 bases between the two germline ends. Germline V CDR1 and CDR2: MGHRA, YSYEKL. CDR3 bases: TGCGCCAGCAGCCAAGGCCCCCAGGGGAATGAACGACGCGGGGAGCTGTTTTTT. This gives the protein CASSQGPQGNERRGELFF.

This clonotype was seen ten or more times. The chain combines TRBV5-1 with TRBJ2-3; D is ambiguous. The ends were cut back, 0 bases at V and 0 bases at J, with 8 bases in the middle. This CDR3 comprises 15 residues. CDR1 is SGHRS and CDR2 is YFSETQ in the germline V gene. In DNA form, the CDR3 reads TGCGCCAGCAGCTTGGGGTCAGGAAGCACAGATACGCAGTATTTT. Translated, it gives CASSLGSGSTDTQYF.

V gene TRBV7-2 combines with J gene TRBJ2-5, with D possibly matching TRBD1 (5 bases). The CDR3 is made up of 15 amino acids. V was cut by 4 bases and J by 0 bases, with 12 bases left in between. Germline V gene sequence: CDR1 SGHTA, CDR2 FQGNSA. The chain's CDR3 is CASSSLRQNQETQYF. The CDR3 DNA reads TGTGCCAGCAGCTCCCTCCGACAGAACCAAGAGACCCAGTACTTC. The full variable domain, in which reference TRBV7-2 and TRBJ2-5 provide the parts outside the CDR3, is GAGVSQSPSNKVTEKGKDVELRCDPISGHTALYWYRQSLGQGLEFLIYFQGNSAPDKSGLPSDRFSAERTGGSVSTLTIQRTQQEDSAVYLCASSSLRQNQETQYFGPGTRLLVL.

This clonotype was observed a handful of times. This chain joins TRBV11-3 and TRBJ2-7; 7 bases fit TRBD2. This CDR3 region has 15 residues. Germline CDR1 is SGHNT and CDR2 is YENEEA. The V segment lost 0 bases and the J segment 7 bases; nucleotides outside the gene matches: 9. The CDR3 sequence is CASSLDPGGSGEQYF. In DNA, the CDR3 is TGTGCCAGCAGCTTAGACCCCGGCGGGAGTGGAGAGCAGTACTTC.

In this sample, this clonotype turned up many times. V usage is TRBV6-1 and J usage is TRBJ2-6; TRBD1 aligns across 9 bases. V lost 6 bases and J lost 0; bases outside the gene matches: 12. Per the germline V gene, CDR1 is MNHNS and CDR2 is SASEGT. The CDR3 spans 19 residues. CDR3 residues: CASRATGTGLHSGANVLTF. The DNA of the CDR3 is TGTGCCAGCAGGGCTACCGGGACAGGGTTACACTCTGGGGCCAACGTCCTGACTTTC.

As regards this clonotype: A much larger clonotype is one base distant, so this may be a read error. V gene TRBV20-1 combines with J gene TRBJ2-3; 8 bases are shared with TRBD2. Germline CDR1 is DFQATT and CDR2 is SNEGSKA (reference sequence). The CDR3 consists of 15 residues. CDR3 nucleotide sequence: TGCTGTGCTAATGACAACGGGGGGGGCACAGATACGCAGTATTTT. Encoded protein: CCANDNGGGTDTQYF.

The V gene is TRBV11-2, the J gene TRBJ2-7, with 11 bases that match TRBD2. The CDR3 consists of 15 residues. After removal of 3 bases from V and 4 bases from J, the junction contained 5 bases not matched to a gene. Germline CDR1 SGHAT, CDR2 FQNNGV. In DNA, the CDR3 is TGTGCCAGCAGCTTCTCACTAGCGGGAGCTTACGAGCAGTACTTC. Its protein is CASSFSLAGAYEQYF.

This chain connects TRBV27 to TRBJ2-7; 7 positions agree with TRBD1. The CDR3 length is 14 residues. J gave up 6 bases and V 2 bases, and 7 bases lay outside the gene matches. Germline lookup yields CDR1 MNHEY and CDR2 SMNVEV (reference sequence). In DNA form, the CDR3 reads TGTGCCAGCAGTTTAGCGCCGACAGGGTCCGAGCAGTACTTC. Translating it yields CASSLAPTGSEQYF.

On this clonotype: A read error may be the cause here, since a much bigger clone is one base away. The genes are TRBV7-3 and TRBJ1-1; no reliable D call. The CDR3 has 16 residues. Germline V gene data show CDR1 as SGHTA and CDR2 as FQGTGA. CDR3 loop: CAGSLRARGRNTEAFF. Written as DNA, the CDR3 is TGTGCCGGCAGCTTAAGGGCTCGGGGAAGGAACACTGAAGCTTTCTTT.

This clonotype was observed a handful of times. CDR3 amino acids: CASRPRQQSYEQYF. CDR3 coding DNA: TGTGCCAGCAGACCCCGGCAGCAATCCTACGAGCAGTACTTC. The chain has TRBV5-6 and TRBJ2-7, with D hard to call. The CDR3 is 14 residues long. Germline V gene data show CDR1 as SGHDT and CDR2 as YYEEEE. Deletions cut 5 bases from V and 1 base from J, with 13 bases between.

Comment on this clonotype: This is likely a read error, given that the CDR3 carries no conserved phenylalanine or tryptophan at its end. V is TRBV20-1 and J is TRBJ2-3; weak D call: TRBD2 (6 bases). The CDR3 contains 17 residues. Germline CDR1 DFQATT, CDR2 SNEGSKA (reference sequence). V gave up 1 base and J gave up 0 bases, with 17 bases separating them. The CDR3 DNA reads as TGCAGTGCTAGAGCCACCTGGGGCGGGGCTAGCACAGATACGCAGTATGTT. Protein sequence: CSARATWGGASTDTQYV.

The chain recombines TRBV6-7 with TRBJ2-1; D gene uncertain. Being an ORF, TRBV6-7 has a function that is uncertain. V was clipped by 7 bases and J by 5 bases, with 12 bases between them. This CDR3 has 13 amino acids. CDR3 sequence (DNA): TGTGCCAGCACCCCCCCAGCAAACAATGAGCAGTTCTTC. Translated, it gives CASTPPANNEQFF.

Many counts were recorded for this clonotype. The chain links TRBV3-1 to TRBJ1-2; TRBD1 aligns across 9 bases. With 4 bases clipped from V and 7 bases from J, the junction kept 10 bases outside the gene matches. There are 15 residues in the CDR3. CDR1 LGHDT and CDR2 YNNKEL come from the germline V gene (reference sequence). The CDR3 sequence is CASSPSGQGPAGYTF. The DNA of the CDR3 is TGTGCCAGCAGCCCGTCCGGACAGGGGCCTGCTGGCTACACCTTC.

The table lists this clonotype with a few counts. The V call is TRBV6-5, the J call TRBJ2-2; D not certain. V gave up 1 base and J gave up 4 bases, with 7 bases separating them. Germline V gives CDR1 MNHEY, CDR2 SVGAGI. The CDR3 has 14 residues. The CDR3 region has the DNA TGTGCCAGCAGTTACTGGCAGAGCACCGGGGAGCTGTTTTTT. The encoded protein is CASSYWQSTGELFF.

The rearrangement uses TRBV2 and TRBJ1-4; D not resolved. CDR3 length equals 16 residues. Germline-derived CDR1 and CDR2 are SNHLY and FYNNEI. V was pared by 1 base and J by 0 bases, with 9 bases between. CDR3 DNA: TGTGCCAGCAGTGAAGGAGGAGACGCAACTAATGAAAAACTGTTTTTT. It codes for CASSEGGDATNEKLFF.

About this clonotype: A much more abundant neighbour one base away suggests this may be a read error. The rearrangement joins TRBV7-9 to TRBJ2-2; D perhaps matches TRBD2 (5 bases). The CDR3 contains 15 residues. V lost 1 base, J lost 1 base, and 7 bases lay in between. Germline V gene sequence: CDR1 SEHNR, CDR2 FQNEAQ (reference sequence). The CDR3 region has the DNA TGTGCCAGCAGCTTAGTTAGCGAGAACACCGGGGAGCTGTTTTTT. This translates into CASSLVSENTGELFF.

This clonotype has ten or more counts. CDR3: CASFPTGEDETEAFF. In nucleotides, the CDR3 is TGTGCCAGCTTCCCAACAGGGGAGGACGAGACTGAAGCTTTCTTT. V is TRBV6-1 and J is TRBJ1-1; 7 bases line up with TRBD1. V shed 8 bases and J 5 bases; nucleotides not matched to a gene: 14. Germline CDR1 MNHNS, CDR2 SASEGT. The CDR3 loop spans 15 amino acids.

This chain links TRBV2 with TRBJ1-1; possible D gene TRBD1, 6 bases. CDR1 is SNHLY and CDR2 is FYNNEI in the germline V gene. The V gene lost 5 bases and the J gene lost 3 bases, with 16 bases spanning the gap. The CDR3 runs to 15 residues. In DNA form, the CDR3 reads TGTGCCAGCAGTCTTTACAGGGAGTCGGACACTGAAGCTTTCTTT. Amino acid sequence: CASSLYRESDTEAFF.

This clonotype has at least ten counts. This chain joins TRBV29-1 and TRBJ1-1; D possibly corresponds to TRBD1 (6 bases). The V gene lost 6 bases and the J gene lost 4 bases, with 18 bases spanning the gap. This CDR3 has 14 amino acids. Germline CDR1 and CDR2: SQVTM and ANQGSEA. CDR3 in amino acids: CSVSPRGEGTEAFF. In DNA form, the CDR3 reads TGCAGCGTCTCACCGAGGGGGGAAGGCACTGAAGCTTTCTTT. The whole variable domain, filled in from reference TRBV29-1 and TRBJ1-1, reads SAVISQKPSRDICQRGTSLTIQCQVDSQVTMMFWYRQQPGQSLTLIATANQGSEATYESGFVIDKFPISRPNLTFSTLTVSNMSPEDSSIYLCSVSPRGEGTEAFFGQGTRLTVV.

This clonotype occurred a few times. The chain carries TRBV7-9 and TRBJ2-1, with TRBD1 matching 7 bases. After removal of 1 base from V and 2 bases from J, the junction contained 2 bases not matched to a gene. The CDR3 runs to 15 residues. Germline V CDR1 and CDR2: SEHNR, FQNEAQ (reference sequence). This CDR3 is CASSLEGAAYNEQFF. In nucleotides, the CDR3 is TGTGCCAGCAGCTTAGAGGGGGCGGCCTACAATGAGCAGTTCTTC. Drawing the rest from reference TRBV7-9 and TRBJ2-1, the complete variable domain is DTGVSQNPRHKITKRGQNVTFRCDPISEHNRLYWYRQTLGQGPEFLTYFQNEAQLEKSRLLSDRFSAERPKGSFSTLEIQRTEQGDSAMYLCASSLEGAAYNEQFFGPGTRLTVL.

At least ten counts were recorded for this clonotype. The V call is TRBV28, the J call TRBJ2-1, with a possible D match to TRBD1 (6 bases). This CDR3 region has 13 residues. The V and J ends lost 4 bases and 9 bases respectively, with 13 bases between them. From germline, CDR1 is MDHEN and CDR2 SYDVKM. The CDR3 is CASSSPGTTEQFF. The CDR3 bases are TGTGCCAGCAGTTCCCCCGGGACAACTGAGCAGTTCTTC.

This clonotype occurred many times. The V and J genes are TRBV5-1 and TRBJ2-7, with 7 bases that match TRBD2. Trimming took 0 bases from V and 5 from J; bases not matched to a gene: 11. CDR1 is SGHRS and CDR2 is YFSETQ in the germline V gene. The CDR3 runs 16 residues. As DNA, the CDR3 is TGCGCCAGCAGCTTGGCCGGGGAGGGAGCTAGTGACGAGCAGTACTTC. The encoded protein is CASSLAGEGASDEQYF.

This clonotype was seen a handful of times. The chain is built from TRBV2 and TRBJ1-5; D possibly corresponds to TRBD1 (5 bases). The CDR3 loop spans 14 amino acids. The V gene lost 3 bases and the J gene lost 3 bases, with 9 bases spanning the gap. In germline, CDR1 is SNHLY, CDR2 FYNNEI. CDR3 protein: CASSDRVFNQPQHF. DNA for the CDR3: TGTGCCAGCAGTGACAGGGTCTTCAATCAGCCCCAGCATTTT.

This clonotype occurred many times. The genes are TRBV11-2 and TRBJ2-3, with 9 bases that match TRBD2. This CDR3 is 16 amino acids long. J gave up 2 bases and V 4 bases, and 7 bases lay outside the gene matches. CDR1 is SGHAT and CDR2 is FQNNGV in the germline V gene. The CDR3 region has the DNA TGTGCCAGCAGCTCCGGGCTAGCGGGGAACACAGATACGCAGTATTTT. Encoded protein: CASSSGLAGNTDTQYF.

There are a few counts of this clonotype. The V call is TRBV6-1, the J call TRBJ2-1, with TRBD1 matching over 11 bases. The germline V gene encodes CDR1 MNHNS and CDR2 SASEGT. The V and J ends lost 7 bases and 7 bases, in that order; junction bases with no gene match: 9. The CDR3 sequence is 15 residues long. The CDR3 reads CASNPTGTGGNEQFF. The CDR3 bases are TGTGCCAGCAATCCTACCGGGACAGGGGGAAATGAGCAGTTCTTC.

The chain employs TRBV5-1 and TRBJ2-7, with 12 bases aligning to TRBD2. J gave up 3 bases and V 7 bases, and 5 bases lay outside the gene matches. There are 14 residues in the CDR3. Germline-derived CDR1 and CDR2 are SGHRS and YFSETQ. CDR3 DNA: TGCGCCAGCTATATGACTAGCGGGAGCTACGAGCAGTACTTC. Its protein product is CASYMTSGSYEQYF.

CDR3 in DNA: TGTGCCACCAGCAGAGATCCGGCAGGCCTTGTGCCCGGGGAGCTGTTTTTT. Its translation: CATSRDPAGLVPGELFF. The gene calls are TRBV15 and TRBJ2-2, with D unclear. The CDR3 is 17 amino acids. CDR1 is LNHNV and CDR2 is YYDKDF in the germline V gene (reference sequence). V was cut by 0 bases and J by 6 bases, with 17 bases left in between.

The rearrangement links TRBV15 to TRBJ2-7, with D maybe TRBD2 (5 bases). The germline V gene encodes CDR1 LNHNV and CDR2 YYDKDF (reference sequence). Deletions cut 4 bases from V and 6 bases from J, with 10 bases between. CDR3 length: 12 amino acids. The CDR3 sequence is CATSTGEGEQYF. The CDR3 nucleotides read TGTGCCACCAGCACCGGGGAAGGCGAGCAGTACTTC. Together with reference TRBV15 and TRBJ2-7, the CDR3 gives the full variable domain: DAMVIQNPRYQVTQFGKPVTLSCSQTLNHNVMYWYQQKSSQAPKLLFHYYDKDFNNEADTPDNFQSRRPNTSFCFLDIRSPGLGDTAMYLCATSTGEGEQYFGPGTRLTVT.